One sample yielded the 14 T cell receptor beta chains listed below, sequenced in a study of blood T cell repertoires in COVID-19. Generated by immunoSEQ multiplex PCR, the TCRdb table keeps only in-frame clones and is missing some. The sample shows about 170,000 clones, approximately 86% of them seen only once. Specimen: peripheral blood. These receptors were taken from a man between 65 and 85 years old with acute or convalescent COVID-19.

This clone was detected a few times. The chain is built from TRBV5-1 and TRBJ1-2; D call uncertain. The CDR3 extends over 13 amino acids. Germline-derived CDR1 and CDR2 are SGHRS and YFSETQ. V lost 4 bases and J lost 2, with 9 bases in between. CDR3 sequence (DNA): TGCGCCAGCAGCCCCGGGGTGAACTATGGCTACACCTTC. Protein product: CASSPGVNYGYTF.

The V and J genes are TRBV7-9 and TRBJ2-5; 7 bases line up with TRBD1. V dropped 3 bases and J dropped 4; count of bases not matched to a gene: 5. CDR1 is SEHNR, CDR2 FQNEAQ, per germline (reference sequence). The CDR3 has 14 amino acids. DNA of the CDR3: TGTGCCAGCAGCTTGGACAGGTGGGGAGAGACCCAGTACTTC. It yields the protein CASSLDRWGETQYF.

Only one count was recorded for this clone. The chain carries TRBV29-1 and TRBJ1-2, with D maybe TRBD1 (5 bases). The CDR3 sequence is 13 residues long. Germline V gives CDR1 SQVTM, CDR2 ANQGSEA. Trimming removed 2 bases from V and 3 bases from J, with 10 bases in between. In DNA form, the CDR3 reads TGCAGCGTTGAAACGGACACTCACTATGGCTACACCTTC. It specifies CSVETDTHYGYTF.

V usage is TRBV5-1 and J usage is TRBJ1-2; 7 bases map to TRBD1. CDR3 length: 16 amino acids. The V segment lost 4 bases and the J segment 2 bases; nucleotides outside the gene matches: 11. Germline V gene sequence: CDR1 SGHRS, CDR2 YFSETQ. In DNA form, the CDR3 reads TGCGCCAGCAGCCCAGAACAGGGGTTTATCAACTATGGCTACACCTTC. Translation: CASSPEQGFINYGYTF. Full variable domain (outside the CDR3, taken from reference TRBV5-1 and TRBJ1-2): KAGVTQTPRYLIKTRGQQVTLSCSPISGHRSVSWYQQTPGQGLQFLFEYFSETQRNKGNFPGRFSGRQFSNSRSEMNVSTLELGDSALYLCASSPEQGFINYGYTFGSGTRLTVV.

The chain carries TRBV7-8 and TRBJ2-7; TRBD2 matches 9 bases. This CDR3 contains 16 residues. Germline V gives CDR1 SGHVS, CDR2 FQNEAQ. V dropped 2 bases and J dropped 7; count of bases not matched to a gene: 12. The CDR3, as DNA: TGTGCCAGCAGCTTACCCGGGGCTAGCGGGGTAAGAGAGCAGTACTTC. It yields the protein CASSLPGASGVREQYF. The full variable domain, completed using reference TRBV7-8 and TRBJ2-7, is GAGVSQSPRYKVAKRGQDVALRCDPISGHVSLFWYQQALGQGPEFLTYFQNEAQLDKSGLPSDRFFAERPEGSVSTLKIQRTQQEDSAVYLCASSLPGASGVREQYFGPGTRLTVT.

The chain couples TRBV7-2 to TRBJ2-7, with TRBD2 as a possible D gene (6 bases). The V end was cut by 2 bases, the J end by 3 bases, with 8 bases between. This CDR3 is built from 13 residues. In germline, CDR1 is SGHTA, CDR2 FQGNSA. The CDR3 is CASSLWRDYEQYF. DNA of the CDR3: TGTGCCAGCAGCTTATGGCGGGACTACGAGCAGTACTTC.

The rearrangement joins TRBV28 to TRBJ2-1; the match to TRBD2 covers 7 bases. The CDR3 contains 13 residues. The V segment lost 11 bases and the J segment 14 bases; nucleotides outside the gene matches: 18. The germline V gene encodes CDR1 MDHEN and CDR2 SYDVKM. The CDR3 sequence: CAVLGGSVLSEFF. DNA for the CDR3: TGTGCCGTTCTAGGCGGGAGTGTTTTGAGTGAGTTCTTC.

The genes are TRBV27 and TRBJ2-7; TRBD2 aligns across 10 bases. The CDR3 totals 15 residues. Germline CDR1 MNHEY, CDR2 SMNVEV (reference sequence). The junction had 6 bases not matched to a gene; V was cut back by 4 bases and J by 3 bases. The CDR3 here is CASSSTSGPDYEQYF. The CDR3 nucleotides are TGTGCCAGCAGTTCGACTAGCGGGCCCGACTACGAGCAGTACTTC.

V gene TRBV6-6 combines with J gene TRBJ1-2; 8 bases are a match to TRBD1. Germline V gives CDR1 MNHNY, CDR2 SVGAGI (reference sequence). J gave up 6 bases and V 6 bases, and 3 bases lay outside the gene matches. CDR3 length: 12 amino acids. CDR3 sequence: CASSKQGDGYTF. DNA for the CDR3: TGTGCCAGCAGCAAACAGGGGGATGGCTACACCTTC.

The chain joins TRBV4-3 to TRBJ1-5, with D unclear. This CDR3 has 13 amino acids. V was shortened by 0 bases and J by 7 bases, with 7 bases between the two germline ends. Germline CDR1 is LGHNA and CDR2 is YSLEER. CDR3 residues: CASSQELRQPQHF. For the CDR3, the DNA is TGCGCCAGCAGCCAAGAGTTGAGACAGCCCCAGCATTTT.

The chain links TRBV18 to TRBJ2-1, with 7 nucleotides matching TRBD2. Unmatched junction bases numbered 2, after V lost 7 bases and J lost 2 bases. This CDR3 has 13 amino acids. The germline V gene has CDR1 KGHSH and CDR2 LQKENI. The CDR3 nucleotides are TGTGCCAGCTTACTAGCGACCTACAATGAGCAGTTCTTC. Translating it yields CASLLATYNEQFF.

The V gene is TRBV6-5, the J gene TRBJ2-7, with 8 bases that match TRBD1. The CDR3 is 15 amino acids. V lost 4 bases and J lost 7; bases outside the gene matches: 12. CDR1 is MNHEY and CDR2 is SVGAGI in the germline V gene. The CDR3 region is CASSSTGTGRGEQYF. Written as DNA, the CDR3 is TGTGCCAGCAGTTCAACCGGGACAGGTCGAGGAGAGCAGTACTTC.

CDR3 sequence (DNA): TGTGCCAGCAGCGTTGGCGGAGGTCGGGTTTCACCCCTCCACTTT. This gives the protein CASSVGGGRVSPLHF. This chain links TRBV5-4 with TRBJ1-6; D call uncertain. This CDR3 comprises 15 residues. V lost 4 bases and J lost 9, with 17 bases in between. Germline V gene lookup returns CDR1 SGHNT and CDR2 YYREEE (reference sequence).

This chain connects TRBV24-1 to TRBJ1-5, with D uncertain. This CDR3 is built from 13 residues. Germline V gives CDR1 KGHDR, CDR2 SFDVKD. V was cut by 5 bases and J by 6 bases, with 10 bases left in between. In nucleotides, the CDR3 is TGTGCCACCAGTGGCGACTTGGGTCAGCCCCAGCATTTT. Its translation: CATSGDLGQPQHF.